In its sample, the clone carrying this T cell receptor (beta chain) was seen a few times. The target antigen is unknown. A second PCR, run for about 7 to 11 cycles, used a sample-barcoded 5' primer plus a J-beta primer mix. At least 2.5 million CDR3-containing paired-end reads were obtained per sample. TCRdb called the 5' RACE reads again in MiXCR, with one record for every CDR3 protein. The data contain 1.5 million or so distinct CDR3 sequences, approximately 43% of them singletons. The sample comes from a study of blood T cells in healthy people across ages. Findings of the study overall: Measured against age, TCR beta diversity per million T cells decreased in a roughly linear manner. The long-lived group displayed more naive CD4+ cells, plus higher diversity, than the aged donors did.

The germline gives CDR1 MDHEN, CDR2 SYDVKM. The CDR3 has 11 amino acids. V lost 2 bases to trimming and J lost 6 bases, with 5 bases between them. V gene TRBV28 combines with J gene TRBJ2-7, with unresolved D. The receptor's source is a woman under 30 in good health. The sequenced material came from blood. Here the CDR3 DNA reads TGTGCCAGCAGTTTAAATCTCGAGCAGTACTTC. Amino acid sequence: CASSLNLEQYF.